These 12 T cell receptor beta chains came from one sample sequenced in a study of blood T cell repertoires in COVID-19. Libraries were prepared by immunoSEQ multiplex PCR; TCRdb keeps only in-frame clonotypes and omits some of them. The sample has 220,000 or so clones; 70% to 90% are singletons. The sample taken for sequencing was peripheral blood. These receptors came from a man aged 45-60 years who had recovered from COVID-19.

The rearrangement joins TRBV6-6 to TRBJ1-3; TRBD1 is a possible D gene (6 bases). Trimming took 6 bases from V and 1 from J, leaving 7 bases between them. CDR3 length: 13 amino acids. Germline CDR1 reads MNHNY; CDR2 reads SVGAGI (reference sequence). The CDR3 nucleotides are TGTGCCAGCAGCCAGGGGTCTGGAAACACCATATATTTT. Translated, it gives CASSQGSGNTIYF.

V and J are TRBV30 and TRBJ2-1; 8 nucleotides align to TRBD1. The germline V gene encodes CDR1 GTSNPN and CDR2 SVGIG (reference sequence). The junction had 7 bases not matched to a gene; V was cut back by 0 bases and J by 15 bases. The CDR3 is 12 amino acids. The CDR3 bases are TGTGCCTGGAGTGTGGGACGGGACAGGTGGTTCTTC. Protein: CAWSVGRDRWFF.

This sequence joins TRBV7-2 and TRBJ1-6; no clear D. The CDR3 runs 12 residues. V lost 1 base, J lost 10 bases, and 5 bases lay in between. Germline V lookup: CDR1 SGHTA, CDR2 FQGNSA. For the CDR3, the DNA is TGTGCCAGCAGCTTAGGCGCGTCACCCCTCCACTTT. The encoded protein is CASSLGASPLHF.

This chain uses TRBV12-3 or TRBV12-4 with TRBJ2-3, with 11 bases aligning to TRBD2. Trimming cost V 6 bases and J 5 bases; bases outside gene matches: 1. The CDR3 spans 13 residues. The CDR3 reads CASRGTSGDTQYF. The CDR3, as DNA: TGTGCCAGCAGGGGGACTAGCGGAGATACGCAGTATTTT.

The V call is TRBV19, the J call TRBJ2-3; 12 nucleotides line up with TRBD2. V dropped 4 bases and J dropped 3; count of bases not matched to a gene: 5. The CDR3 has 16 residues. Germline V CDR1 and CDR2: LNHDA, SQIVND (reference sequence). This CDR3 is CASSKLAGGPTDTQYF. CDR3 nucleotide sequence: TGTGCCAGTAGTAAACTAGCGGGAGGCCCGACAGATACGCAGTATTTT.

The chain recombines TRBV14 with TRBJ2-3, with TRBD2 identical over 9 bases. CDR3 length: 16 residues. Per germline, CDR1 SGHDN and CDR2 FVKESK. Trimming removed 9 bases from V and 0 bases from J; junction bases left unmatched: 10. The CDR3 DNA reads as TGTGCCAGTAGCGGGAGATTGGGGATCAGCACAGATACGCAGTATTTT. Translated: CASSGRLGISTDTQYF.

The gene calls are TRBV2 and TRBJ2-2; 7 bases are shared with TRBD2. The CDR3 is 14 amino acids. The germline gives CDR1 SNHLY, CDR2 FYNNEI. Trimming removed 7 bases from V and 4 bases from J; junction bases left unmatched: 6. The CDR3 is CASIPSGATGELFF. As DNA, the CDR3 is TGTGCCAGCATACCTAGCGGTGCCACCGGGGAGCTGTTTTTT.

This clone came up a few times. CDR3 loop: CASSKKWGETSGNTIYF. Written as DNA, the CDR3 is TGTGCCAGCAGCAAAAAGTGGGGGGAGACCTCTGGAAACACCATATATTTT. This chain uses TRBV21-1 with TRBJ1-3. TRBV21-1 is described as a pseudogene. The CDR3 is made up of 17 amino acids.

The V gene is TRBV28, the J gene TRBJ2-7; 9 bases match TRBD1. CDR3 size: 15 residues. The germline CDR1 and CDR2 sequences are MDHEN and SYDVKM. J gave up 6 bases and V 3 bases, and 9 bases lay outside the gene matches. The CDR3 nucleotides read TGTGCCAGCAGTTTTGCACAGGGGGCTTTAGGCGAGCAGTACTTC. It specifies CASSFAQGALGEQYF. Drawing the rest from reference TRBV28 and TRBJ2-7, the complete variable domain is DVKVTQSSRYLVKRTGEKVFLECVQDMDHENMFWYRQDPGLGLRLIYFSYDVKMKEKGDIPEGYSVSREKKERFSLILESASTNQTSMYLCASSFAQGALGEQYFGPGTRLTVT.

The rearrangement joins TRBV7-7 to TRBJ2-5; D may be TRBD2 (6 bases). The CDR3 is 15 amino acids. CDR1 is SSHAT, CDR2 FNYEAQ, per germline (reference sequence). V was pared by 7 bases and J by 1 base, with 16 bases between. As DNA, the CDR3 is TGTGCCAGCACCCCCGGGGGTGGGGGCCAAGAGACCCAGTACTTC. As protein: CASTPGGGGQETQYF.

There are a few counts of this clone. The chain combines TRBV3-1 (or the pseudogene TRBV3-2) with TRBJ2-1; 9 bases line up with TRBD2. The CDR3 spans 16 residues. Trimming removed 6 bases from V and 3 bases from J; junction bases left unmatched: 9. Germline values: CDR1 LGHDT, CDR2 YNNKEL (reference sequence). CDR3 residues: CASRPGAGGGYNEQFF. The CDR3, as DNA: TGTGCCAGCAGACCCGGAGCGGGAGGTGGCTACAATGAGCAGTTCTTC.

This clone has a single count. CDR3 amino acids: CASSIRQVIGELFF. The CDR3 coding sequence is TGTGCCAGCTCAATCCGACAGGTCATCGGGGAGCTGTTTTTT. The gene calls are TRBV18 and TRBJ2-2; tentatively, D is TRBD1 (6 bases). The ends were cut back, 5 bases at V and 7 bases at J, with 14 bases in the middle. The length of the CDR3 is 14 residues. In germline, CDR1 is KGHSH, CDR2 LQKENI.